This T cell receptor (beta chain) was profiled in a study of control samples from healthy donors and cancer patients. Profiling relied on immunoSEQ multiplex PCR, and the TCRdb table lists in-frame clones only, not all of them. The sample carries around 110,000 clones, 88% recorded once. This CDR3 has 16 residues. Germline V gene data show CDR1 as LGHDT and CDR2 as YNNKEL (reference sequence). V shed 4 bases and J 2 bases; nucleotides not matched to a gene: 8. The clonotype originates from a woman between 70 and 85 years old in good health. The V call is TRBV3-1 (or the pseudogene TRBV3-2), the J call TRBJ2-3; 8 positions match TRBD2. Material: blood. This CDR3 is CASSLGGAGATDTQYF. The CDR3 DNA is TGTGCCAGCAGCCTGGGAGGAGCGGGGGCCACAGATACGCAGTATTTT.